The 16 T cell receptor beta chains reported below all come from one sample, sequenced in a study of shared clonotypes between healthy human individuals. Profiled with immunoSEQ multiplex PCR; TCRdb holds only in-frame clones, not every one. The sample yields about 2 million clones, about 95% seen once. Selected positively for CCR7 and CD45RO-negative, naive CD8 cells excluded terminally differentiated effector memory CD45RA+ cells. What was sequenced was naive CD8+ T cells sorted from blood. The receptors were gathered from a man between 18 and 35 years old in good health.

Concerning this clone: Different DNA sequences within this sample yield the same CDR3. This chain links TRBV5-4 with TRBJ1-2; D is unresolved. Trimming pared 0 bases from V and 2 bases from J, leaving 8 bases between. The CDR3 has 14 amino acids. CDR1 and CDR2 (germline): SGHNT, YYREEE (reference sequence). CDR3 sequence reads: CASSLDRVNYGYTF. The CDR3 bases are TGTGCCAGCAGCTTGGACAGAGTGAACTATGGCTACACCTTC.

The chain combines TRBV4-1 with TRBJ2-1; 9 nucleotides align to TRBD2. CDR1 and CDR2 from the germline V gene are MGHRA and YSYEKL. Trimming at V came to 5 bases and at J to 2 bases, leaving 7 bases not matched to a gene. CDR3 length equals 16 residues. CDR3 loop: CASSGGGGAAYNEQFF. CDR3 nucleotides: TGCGCCAGCAGCGGCGGCGGGGGGGCGGCCTACAATGAGCAGTTCTTC.

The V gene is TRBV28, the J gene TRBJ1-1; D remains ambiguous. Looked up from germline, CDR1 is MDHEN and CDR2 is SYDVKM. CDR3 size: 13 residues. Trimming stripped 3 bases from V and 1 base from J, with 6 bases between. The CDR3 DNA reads TGTGCCAGCAGTTTTGGTAAGAACACTGAAGCTTTCTTT. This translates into CASSFGKNTEAFF.

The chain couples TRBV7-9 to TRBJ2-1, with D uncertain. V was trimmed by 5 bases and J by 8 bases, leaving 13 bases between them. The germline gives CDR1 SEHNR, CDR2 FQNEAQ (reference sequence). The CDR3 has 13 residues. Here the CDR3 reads CASSPSSRYEQFF. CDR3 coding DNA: TGTGCCAGCAGCCCCTCCAGTAGATATGAGCAGTTCTTC.

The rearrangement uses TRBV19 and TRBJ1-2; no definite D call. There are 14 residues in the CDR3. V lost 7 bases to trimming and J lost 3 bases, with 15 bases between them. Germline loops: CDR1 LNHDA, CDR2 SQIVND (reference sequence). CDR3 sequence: CASNYAETDYGYTF. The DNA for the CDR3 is TGTGCCAGTAATTACGCGGAGACGGACTATGGCTACACCTTC.

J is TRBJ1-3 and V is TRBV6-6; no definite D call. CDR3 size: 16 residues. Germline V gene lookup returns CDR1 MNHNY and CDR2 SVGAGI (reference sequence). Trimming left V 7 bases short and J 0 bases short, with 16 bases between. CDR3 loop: CASTLNSGPSGNTIYF. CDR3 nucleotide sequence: TGTGCCAGCACCCTTAATTCGGGTCCCTCTGGAAACACCATATATTTT.

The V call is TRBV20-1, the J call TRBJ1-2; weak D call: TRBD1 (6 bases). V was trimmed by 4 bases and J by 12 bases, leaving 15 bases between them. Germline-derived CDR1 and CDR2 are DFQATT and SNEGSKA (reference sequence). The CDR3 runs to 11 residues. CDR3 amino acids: CSAMDSRGDTF. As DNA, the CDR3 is TGCAGTGCTATGGACAGCCGGGGAGACACCTTC.

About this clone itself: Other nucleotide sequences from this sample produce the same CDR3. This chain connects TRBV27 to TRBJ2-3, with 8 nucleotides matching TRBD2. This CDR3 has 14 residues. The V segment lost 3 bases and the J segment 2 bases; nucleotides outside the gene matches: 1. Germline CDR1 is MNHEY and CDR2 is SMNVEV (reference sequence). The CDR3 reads CASSFSGATDTQYF. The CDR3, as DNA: TGTGCCAGCAGTTTTAGCGGGGCCACAGATACGCAGTATTTT.

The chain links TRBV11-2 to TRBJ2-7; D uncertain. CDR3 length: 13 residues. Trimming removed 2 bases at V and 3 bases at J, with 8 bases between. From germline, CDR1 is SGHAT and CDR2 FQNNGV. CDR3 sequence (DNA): TGTGCCAGCAGCTTACCCGACGACTACGAGCAGTACTTC. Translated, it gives CASSLPDDYEQYF.

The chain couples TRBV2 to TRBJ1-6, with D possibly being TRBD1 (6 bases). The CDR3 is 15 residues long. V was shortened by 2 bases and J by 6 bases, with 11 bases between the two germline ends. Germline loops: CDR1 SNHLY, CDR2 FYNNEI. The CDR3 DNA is TGTGCCAGCAGTGAAAGTCCAGGGGTTAATTCACCCCTCCACTTT. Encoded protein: CASSESPGVNSPLHF.

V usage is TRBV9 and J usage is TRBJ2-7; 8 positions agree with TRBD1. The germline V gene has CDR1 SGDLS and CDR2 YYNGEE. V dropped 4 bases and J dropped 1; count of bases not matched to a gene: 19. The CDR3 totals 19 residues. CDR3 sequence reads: CASSSEGQGASSVSYEQYF. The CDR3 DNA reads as TGTGCCAGCAGCTCAGAAGGGCAGGGGGCGTCTTCGGTTTCCTACGAGCAGTACTTC.

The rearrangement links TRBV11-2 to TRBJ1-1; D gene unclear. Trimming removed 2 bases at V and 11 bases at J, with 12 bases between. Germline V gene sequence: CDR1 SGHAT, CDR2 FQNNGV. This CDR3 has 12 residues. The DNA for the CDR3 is TGTGCCAGCAGCTTAAAGGGCTCTTCGGCTTTCTTT. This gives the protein CASSLKGSSAFF.

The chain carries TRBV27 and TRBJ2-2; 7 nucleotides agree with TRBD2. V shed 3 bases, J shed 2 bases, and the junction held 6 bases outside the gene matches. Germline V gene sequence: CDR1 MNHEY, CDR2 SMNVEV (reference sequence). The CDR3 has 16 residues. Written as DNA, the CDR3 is TGTGCCAGCAGTTTTGTCAGCGGGATAAACACCGGGGAGCTGTTTTTT. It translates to CASSFVSGINTGELFF.

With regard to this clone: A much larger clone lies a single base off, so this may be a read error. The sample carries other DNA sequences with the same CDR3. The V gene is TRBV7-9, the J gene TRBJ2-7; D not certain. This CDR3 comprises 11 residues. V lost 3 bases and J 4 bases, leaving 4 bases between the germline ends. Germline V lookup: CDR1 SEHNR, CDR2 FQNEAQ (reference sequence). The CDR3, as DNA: TGTGCCAGCAGCTTCTCATACGAGCAGTACTTC. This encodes CASSFSYEQYF.

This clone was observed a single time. The CDR3: CASSSRDTSGETQYF. CDR3 nucleotides: TGCGCCAGCAGCTCCCGGGACACCTCAGGAGAGACCCAGTACTTC. This chain connects TRBV4-1 to TRBJ2-5, with a weak D call TRBD1 (6 bases). Per germline, CDR1 MGHRA and CDR2 YSYEKL. The V and J ends lost 5 bases and 4 bases respectively, with 17 bases between them. The CDR3 is made up of 15 amino acids.

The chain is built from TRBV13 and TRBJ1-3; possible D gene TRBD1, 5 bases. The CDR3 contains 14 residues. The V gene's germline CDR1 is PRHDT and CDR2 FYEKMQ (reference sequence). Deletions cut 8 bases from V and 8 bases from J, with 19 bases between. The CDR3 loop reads CASDLGGRGDTIYF. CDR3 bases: TGTGCCAGCGACCTTGGGGGAAGGGGAGACACCATATATTTT.